The 12 T cell receptor beta chains presented below share a single source sample, sequenced in a study of cytomegalovirus exposure and HLA in healthy donors. Researchers ran the PCR with 60 Vbeta and 13 Jbeta primers. The method was immunoSEQ multiplex PCR; TCRdb's version includes in-frame clones alone and lacks a portion of them. The sample contains 180,000 or so clones, around three quarters of which appear only once. Material for sequencing was PBMCs. These receptors all stem from a woman under 40 in good health and CMV-seronegative.

Remarks on this clone: Within the sample, other DNA sequences also encode this same CDR3. V gene TRBV4-3 combines with J gene TRBJ2-7, with TRBD2 matching over 7 bases. V shed 0 bases, J shed 3 bases, and the junction held 5 bases outside the gene matches. The CDR3 runs to 15 residues. Germline V gives CDR1 LGHNA, CDR2 YSLEER. As DNA, the CDR3 is TGCGCCAGCAGCCAAGATGGGGGAGGGGTCTACGAGCAGTACTTC. Translating it yields CASSQDGGGVYEQYF.

This clone was detected only a few times. This chain connects TRBV4-3 to TRBJ2-7; 8 bases align to TRBD1. Germline V gene lookup returns CDR1 LGHNA and CDR2 YSLEER. This CDR3 has 16 residues. The V segment lost 0 bases and the J segment 2 bases; nucleotides outside the gene matches: 6. The CDR3 reads CASSQDTPGGPYEQYF. The CDR3 region has the DNA TGCGCCAGCAGCCAAGATACCCCAGGGGGCCCCTACGAGCAGTACTTC.

The chain links TRBV19 to TRBJ1-1; D not resolved. The CDR3 sequence is 13 residues long. From germline, CDR1 is LNHDA and CDR2 SQIVND (reference sequence). V lost 5 bases and J 6 bases, leaving 13 bases between the germline ends. CDR3 amino acids: CASSEASRAEAFF. Here the CDR3 DNA reads TGTGCCAGTAGTGAGGCCTCGCGTGCTGAAGCTTTCTTT. Filled out from reference TRBV19 and TRBJ1-1, the complete variable domain reads DGGITQSPKYLFRKEGQNVTLSCEQNLNHDAMYWYRQDPGQGLRLIYYSQIVNDFQKGDIAEGYSVSREKKESFPLTVTSAQKNPTAFYLCASSEASRAEAFFGQGTRLTVV.

The rearrangement links TRBV29-1 to TRBJ2-1, with D perhaps matching TRBD1 (6 bases). The V and J ends lost 7 bases and 8 bases respectively, with 12 bases between them. This CDR3 contains 11 residues. CDR1 and CDR2 from the germline V gene are SQVTM and ANQGSEA. The CDR3 loop reads CSGNRAHEQFF. In DNA form, the CDR3 reads TGCAGCGGCAACAGGGCCCATGAGCAGTTCTTC.

The gene calls are TRBV25-1 and TRBJ2-3; 9 positions agree with TRBD2. V lost 1 base and J lost 0; bases outside the gene matches: 8. The CDR3 has 18 amino acids. CDR1 MGHDK and CDR2 SYGVNS come from the germline V gene. CDR3 residues: CASSEWARLAASTDTQYF. The CDR3 coding sequence is TGTGCCAGCAGTGAATGGGCGAGACTAGCGGCAAGCACAGATACGCAGTATTTT.

This clone was recorded a few times. The V and J genes are TRBV7-2 and TRBJ2-1, with 9 bases lining up with TRBD2. Trimming removed 5 bases from V and 6 bases from J; junction bases left unmatched: 8. The CDR3 totals 15 residues. Germline-derived CDR1 and CDR2 are SGHTA and FQGNSA. Written as DNA, the CDR3 is TGTGCCAGCAGCCACGGGACTAGCCGTTCCAATGAGCAGTTCTTC. This translates into CASSHGTSRSNEQFF.

The chain uses TRBV2 and TRBJ1-2; possible D gene TRBD1, 6 bases. Trimming removed 4 bases at V and 4 bases at J, with 16 bases between. The CDR3 is 15 amino acids. Germline assignment: CDR1 SNHLY and CDR2 FYNNEI. The DNA of the CDR3 is TGTGCCAGCAGTGGAATTCCCGGGACAAGCTATGGCTACACCTTC. Protein: CASSGIPGTSYGYTF.

This clone was observed a handful of times. V is TRBV4-1 and J is TRBJ2-7; 7 nucleotides match TRBD2. After removal of 3 bases from V and 2 bases from J, the junction contained 7 bases not matched to a gene. The germline V gene has CDR1 MGHRA and CDR2 YSYEKL. The CDR3 length is 15 residues. In nucleotides, the CDR3 is TGCGCCAGCAGCCAGGAGAAGGCGGGGGCCTACGAGCAGTACTTC. It yields the protein CASSQEKAGAYEQYF.

The chain couples TRBV30 to TRBJ1-1, with D possibly TRBD1 on 6 matching bases. V lost 4 bases to trimming and J lost 3 bases, with 15 bases between them. Germline-derived CDR1 and CDR2 are GTSNPN and SVGIG (reference sequence). This CDR3 contains 14 residues. The CDR3: CAWMADSSYTEAFF. The CDR3 bases are TGTGCCTGGATGGCGGACAGCTCCTACACTGAAGCTTTCTTT.

V and J are TRBV19 and TRBJ1-5; a weak D match, TRBD1 (6 bases). The CDR3 loop spans 16 amino acids. Trimming pared 4 bases from V and 5 bases from J, leaving 18 bases between. Germline CDR1 LNHDA, CDR2 SQIVND (reference sequence). The CDR3 DNA reads TGTGCCAGTAGTAAGGGGGGAGGGTCTGCTTATCAGCCCCAGCATTTT. Its protein is CASSKGGGSAYQPQHF.

This chain joins TRBV7-9 and TRBJ2-7, with D perhaps matching TRBD1 (6 bases). The CDR3 covers 16 residues. Germline V gives CDR1 SEHNR, CDR2 FQNEAQ (reference sequence). V was clipped by 5 bases and J by 3 bases, with 20 bases between them. CDR3 in amino acids: CASSPRPGRGIYEQYF. CDR3 nucleotide sequence: TGTGCCAGCAGCCCCAGGCCGGGCAGGGGAATCTACGAGCAGTACTTC.

The chain is built from TRBV2 and TRBJ1-2, with 10 positions matching TRBD1. V shed 8 bases and J 8 bases; nucleotides not matched to a gene: 8. The CDR3 extends over 13 amino acids. The germline V gene encodes CDR1 SNHLY and CDR2 FYNNEI. CDR3 nucleotide sequence: TGTGCCAGCCTCCCGGGACAGGGGCTCGGCTACACCTTC. Amino acids: CASLPGQGLGYTF.